Here is one T cell receptor (beta chain) with its context. What it binds is not known. There are 15 residues in the CDR3. In germline, CDR1 is MNHEY, CDR2 SVGAGI. Trimming took 5 bases from V and 4 from J; bases not matched to a gene: 6. The data were obtained in a study of cytomegalovirus exposure and HLA in healthy donors. Whole-study findings and limits: For TCR beta chains, V- and J-gene trimming was later linked to a missense DCLRE1C variant.

The primer mix had 60 Vbeta and 13 Jbeta primers. The table came from immunoSEQ multiplex PCR; TCRdb's copy has only in-frame clones and leaves some out. The sample holds roughly 190,000 clones; 80% to 90% are singletons and the top ten take about 1.2%. The rearrangement links TRBV6-5 to TRBJ2-2, with 8 bases aligning to TRBD1. Sequences were obtained from PBMCs. This receptor was identified in a man between 25 and 39 years old in good health and CMV-seronegative. For the CDR3, the DNA is TGTGCCAGCAGTATCGACAGGGGTATCACCGGGGAGCTGTTTTTT. It is translated as CASSIDRGITGELFF.